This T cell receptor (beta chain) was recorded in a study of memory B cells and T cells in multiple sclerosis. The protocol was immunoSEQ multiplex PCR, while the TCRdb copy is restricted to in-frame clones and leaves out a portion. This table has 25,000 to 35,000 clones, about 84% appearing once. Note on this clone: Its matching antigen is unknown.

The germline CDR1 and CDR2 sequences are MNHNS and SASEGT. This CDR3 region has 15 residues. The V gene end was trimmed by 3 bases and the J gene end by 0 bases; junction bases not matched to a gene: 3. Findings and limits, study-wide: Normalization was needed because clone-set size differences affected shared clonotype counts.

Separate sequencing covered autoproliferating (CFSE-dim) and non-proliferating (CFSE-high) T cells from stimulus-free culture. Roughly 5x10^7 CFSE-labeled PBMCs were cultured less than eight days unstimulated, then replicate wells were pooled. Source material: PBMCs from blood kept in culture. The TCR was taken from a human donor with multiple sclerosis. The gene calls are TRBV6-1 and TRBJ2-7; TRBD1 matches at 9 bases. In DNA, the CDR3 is TGTGCCAGCAGTGATGGACAGGGGTCCTCCTACGAGCAGTACTTC. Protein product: CASSDGQGSSYEQYF.